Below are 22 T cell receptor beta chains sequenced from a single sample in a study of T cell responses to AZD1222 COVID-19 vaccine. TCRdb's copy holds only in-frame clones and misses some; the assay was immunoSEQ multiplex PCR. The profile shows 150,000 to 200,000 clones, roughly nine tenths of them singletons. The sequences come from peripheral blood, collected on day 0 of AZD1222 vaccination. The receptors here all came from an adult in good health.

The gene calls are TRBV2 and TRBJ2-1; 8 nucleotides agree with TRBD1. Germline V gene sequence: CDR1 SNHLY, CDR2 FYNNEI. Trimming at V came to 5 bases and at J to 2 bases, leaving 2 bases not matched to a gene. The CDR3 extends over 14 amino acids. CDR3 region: CASSPDRAYNEQFF. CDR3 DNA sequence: TGTGCCAGCAGTCCGGACAGGGCCTACAATGAGCAGTTCTTC.

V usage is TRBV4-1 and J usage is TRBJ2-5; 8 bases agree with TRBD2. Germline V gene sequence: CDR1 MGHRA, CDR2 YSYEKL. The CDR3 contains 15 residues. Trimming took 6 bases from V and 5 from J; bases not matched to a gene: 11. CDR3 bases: TGCGCCAGCAGTCATGAACGGGGGGGGCAGGAGACCCAGTACTTC. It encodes CASSHERGGQETQYF.

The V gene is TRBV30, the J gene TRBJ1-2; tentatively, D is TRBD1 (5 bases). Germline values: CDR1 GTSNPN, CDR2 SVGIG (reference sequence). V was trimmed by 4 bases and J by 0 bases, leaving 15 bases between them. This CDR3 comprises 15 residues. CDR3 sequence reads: CAWIQVIKANYGYTF. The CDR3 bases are TGTGCCTGGATACAGGTTATTAAAGCTAACTATGGCTACACCTTC.

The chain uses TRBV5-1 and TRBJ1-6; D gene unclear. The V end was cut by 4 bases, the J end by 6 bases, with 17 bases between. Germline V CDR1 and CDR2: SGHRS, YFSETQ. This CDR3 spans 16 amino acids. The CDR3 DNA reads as TGCGCCAGCAGCGCGGTGGCAGGAGCCACTAATTCACCCCTCCACTTT. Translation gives CASSAVAGATNSPLHF.

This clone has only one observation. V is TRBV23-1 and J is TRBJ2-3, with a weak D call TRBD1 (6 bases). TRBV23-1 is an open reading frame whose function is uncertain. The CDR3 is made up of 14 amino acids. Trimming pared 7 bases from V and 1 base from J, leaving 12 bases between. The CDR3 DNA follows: TGCGCCAGCACGGTGGGGGCTCGCACAGATACGCAGTATTTT. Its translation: CASTVGARTDTQYF.

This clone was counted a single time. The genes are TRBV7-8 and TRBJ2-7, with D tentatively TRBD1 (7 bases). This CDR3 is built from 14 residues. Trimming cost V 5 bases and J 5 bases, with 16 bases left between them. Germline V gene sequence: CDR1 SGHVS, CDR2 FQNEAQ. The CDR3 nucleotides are TGTGCCAGCAGCGCGGGACAGATCAGGGACGAGCAGTACTTC. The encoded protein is CASSAGQIRDEQYF.

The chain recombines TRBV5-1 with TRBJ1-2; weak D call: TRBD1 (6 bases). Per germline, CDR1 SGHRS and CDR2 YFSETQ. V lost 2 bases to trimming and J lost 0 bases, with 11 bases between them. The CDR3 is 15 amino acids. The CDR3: CASSFDRITNYGYTF. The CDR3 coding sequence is TGCGCCAGCAGCTTCGACAGGATAACTAACTATGGCTACACCTTC.

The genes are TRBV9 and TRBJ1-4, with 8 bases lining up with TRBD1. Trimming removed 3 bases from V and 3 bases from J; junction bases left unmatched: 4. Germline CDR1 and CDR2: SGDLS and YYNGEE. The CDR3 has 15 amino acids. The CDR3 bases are TGTGCCAGCAGCGCCGCAGGGGGCCCTAATGAAAAACTGTTTTTT. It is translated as CASSAAGGPNEKLFF.

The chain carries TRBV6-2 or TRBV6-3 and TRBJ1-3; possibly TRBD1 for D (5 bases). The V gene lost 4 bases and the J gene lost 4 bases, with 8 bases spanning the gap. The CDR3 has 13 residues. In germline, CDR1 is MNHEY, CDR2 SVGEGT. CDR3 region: CASSFGTGNTIYF. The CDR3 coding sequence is TGTGCCAGCAGTTTTGGGACCGGAAACACCATATATTTT.

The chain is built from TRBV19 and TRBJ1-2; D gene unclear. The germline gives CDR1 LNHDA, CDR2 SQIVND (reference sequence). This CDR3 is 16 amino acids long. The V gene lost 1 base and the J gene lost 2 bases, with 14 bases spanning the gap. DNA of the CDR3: TGTGCCAGTAGTATAGTGATGGGAGAAACAAACTATGGCTACACCTTC. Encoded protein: CASSIVMGETNYGYTF.

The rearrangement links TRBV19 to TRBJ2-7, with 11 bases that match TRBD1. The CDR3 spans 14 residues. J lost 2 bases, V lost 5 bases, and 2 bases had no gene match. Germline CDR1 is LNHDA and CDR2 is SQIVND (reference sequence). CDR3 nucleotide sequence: TGTGCCAGTAGTTGGGACAGGGGGACCTACGAGCAGTACTTC. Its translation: CASSWDRGTYEQYF.

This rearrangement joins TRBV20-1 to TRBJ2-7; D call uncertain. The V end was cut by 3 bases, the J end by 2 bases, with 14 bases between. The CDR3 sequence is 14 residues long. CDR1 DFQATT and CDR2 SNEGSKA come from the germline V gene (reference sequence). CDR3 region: CSASRLALAYEQYF. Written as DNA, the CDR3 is TGCAGTGCTAGTCGCCTGGCCCTTGCCTACGAGCAGTACTTC.

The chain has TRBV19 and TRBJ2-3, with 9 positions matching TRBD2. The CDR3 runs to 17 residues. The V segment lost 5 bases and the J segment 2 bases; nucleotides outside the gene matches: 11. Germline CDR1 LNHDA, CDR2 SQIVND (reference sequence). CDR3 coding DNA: TGTGCCAGTAGTGGCCGCGGGACTAGCAAGGTCACAGATACGCAGTATTTT. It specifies CASSGRGTSKVTDTQYF.

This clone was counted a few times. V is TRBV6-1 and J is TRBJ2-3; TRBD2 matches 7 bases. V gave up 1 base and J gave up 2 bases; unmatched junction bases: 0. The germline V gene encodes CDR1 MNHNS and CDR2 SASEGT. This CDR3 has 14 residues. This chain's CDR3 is CASSEGLATDTQYF. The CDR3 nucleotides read TGTGCCAGCAGTGAAGGACTAGCCACAGATACGCAGTATTTT.

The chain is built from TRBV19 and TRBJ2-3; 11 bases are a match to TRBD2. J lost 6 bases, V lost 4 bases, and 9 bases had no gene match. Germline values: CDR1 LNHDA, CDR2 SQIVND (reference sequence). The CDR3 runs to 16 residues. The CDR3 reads CASSTFLAGGLDTQYF. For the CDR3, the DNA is TGTGCCAGTAGTACGTTCCTAGCGGGGGGCTTGGATACGCAGTATTTT.

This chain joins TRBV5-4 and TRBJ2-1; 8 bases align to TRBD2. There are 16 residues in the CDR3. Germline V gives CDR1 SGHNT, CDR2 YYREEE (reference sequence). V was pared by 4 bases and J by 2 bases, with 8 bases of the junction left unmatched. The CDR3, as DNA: TGTGCCAGCAGCGACCCCGAGCGGGAGCCCTACAATGAGCAGTTCTTC. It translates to CASSDPEREPYNEQFF.

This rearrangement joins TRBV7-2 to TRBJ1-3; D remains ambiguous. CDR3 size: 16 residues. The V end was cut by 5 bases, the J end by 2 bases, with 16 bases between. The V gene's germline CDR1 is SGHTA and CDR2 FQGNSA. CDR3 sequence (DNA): TGTGCCAGCAGCCCTCGTCAGAATACTGCTGGAAACACCATATATTTT. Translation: CASSPRQNTAGNTIYF.

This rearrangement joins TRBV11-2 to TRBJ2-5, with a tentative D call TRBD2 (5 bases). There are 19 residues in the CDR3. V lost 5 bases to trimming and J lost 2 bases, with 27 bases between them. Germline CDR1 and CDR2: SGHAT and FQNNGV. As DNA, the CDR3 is TGTGCCAGCAGCGCGAGAGTGCAGGCACCGCACGAGGGACAAGAGACCCAGTACTTC. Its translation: CASSARVQAPHEGQETQYF.

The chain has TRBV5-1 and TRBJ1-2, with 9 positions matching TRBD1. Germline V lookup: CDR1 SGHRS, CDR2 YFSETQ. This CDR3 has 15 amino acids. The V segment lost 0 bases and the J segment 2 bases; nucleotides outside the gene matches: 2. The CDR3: CASSLGGQGNYGYTF. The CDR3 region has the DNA TGCGCCAGCAGCTTGGGAGGACAGGGGAACTATGGCTACACCTTC.

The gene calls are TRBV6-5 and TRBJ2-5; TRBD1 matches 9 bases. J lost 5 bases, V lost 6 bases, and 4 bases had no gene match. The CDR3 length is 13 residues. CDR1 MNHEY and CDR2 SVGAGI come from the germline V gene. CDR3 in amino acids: CASRNRGLETQYF. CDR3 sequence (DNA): TGTGCCAGCAGAAACAGGGGGCTCGAGACCCAGTACTTC.

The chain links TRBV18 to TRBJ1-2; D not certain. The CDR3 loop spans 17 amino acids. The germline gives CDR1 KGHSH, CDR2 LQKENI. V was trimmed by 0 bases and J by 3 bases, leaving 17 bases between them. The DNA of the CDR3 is TGTGCCAGCTCACCACCGGCAGGCCACTTGGGTGACTATGGCTACACCTTC. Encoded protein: CASSPPAGHLGDYGYTF.

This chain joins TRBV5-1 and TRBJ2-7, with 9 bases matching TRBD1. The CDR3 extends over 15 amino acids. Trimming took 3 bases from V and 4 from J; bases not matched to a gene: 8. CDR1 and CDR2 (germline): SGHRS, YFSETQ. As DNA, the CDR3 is TGCGCCAGCAGCTCAACTGACAGGGGGATTTACGAGCAGTACTTC. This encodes CASSSTDRGIYEQYF. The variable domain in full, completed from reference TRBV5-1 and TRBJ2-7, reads KAGVTQTPRYLIKTRGQQVTLSCSPISGHRSVSWYQQTPGQGLQFLFEYFSETQRNKGNFPGRFSGRQFSNSRSEMNVSTLELGDSALYLCASSSTDRGIYEQYFGPGTRLTVT.